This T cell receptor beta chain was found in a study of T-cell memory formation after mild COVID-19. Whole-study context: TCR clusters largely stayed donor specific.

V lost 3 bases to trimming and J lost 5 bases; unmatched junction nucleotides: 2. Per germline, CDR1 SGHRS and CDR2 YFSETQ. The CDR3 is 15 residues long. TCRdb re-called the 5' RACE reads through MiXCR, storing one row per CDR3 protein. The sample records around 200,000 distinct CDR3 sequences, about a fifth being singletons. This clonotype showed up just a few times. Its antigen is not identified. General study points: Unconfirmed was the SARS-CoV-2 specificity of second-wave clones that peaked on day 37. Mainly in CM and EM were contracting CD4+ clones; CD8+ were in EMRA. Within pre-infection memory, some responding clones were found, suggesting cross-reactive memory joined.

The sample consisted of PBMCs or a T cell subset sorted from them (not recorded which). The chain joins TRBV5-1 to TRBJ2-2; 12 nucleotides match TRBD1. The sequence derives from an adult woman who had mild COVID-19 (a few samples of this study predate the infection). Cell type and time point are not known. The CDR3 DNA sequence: TGCGCCAGCAGCTCGGGACAGGGGGCAACCGGGGAGCTGTTTTTT. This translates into CASSSGQGATGELFF. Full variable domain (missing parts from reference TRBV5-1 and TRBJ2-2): KAGVTQTPRYLIKTRGQQVTLSCSPISGHRSVSWYQQTPGQGLQFLFEYFSETQRNKGNFPGRFSGRQFSNSRSEMNVSTLELGDSALYLCASSSGQGATGELFFGEGSRLTVL.